The 29 T cell receptor beta chains below come from one sample, sequenced in a study of CD8 T cells in Susac syndrome. Random hexamers were used to reverse transcribe 0.5 to 1 ug of RNA. Using its own MiXCR run on the immunoSEQ multiplex PCR reads, TCRdb lists one record per CDR3 protein. The sample lists nearly 200,000 distinct CDR3 sequences, roughly 96% occurring once. The specimen was CD4+ T cells from PBMCs. These receptors came from a human donor with multiple sclerosis.

The rearrangement joins TRBV5-4 to TRBJ2-2, with D perhaps matching TRBD2 (6 bases). The CDR3 spans 14 residues. Germline V gene lookup returns CDR1 SGHNT and CDR2 YYREEE (reference sequence). V gave up 0 bases and J gave up 5 bases, with 8 bases separating them. Here the CDR3 reads CASSLAAGTGELFF. As DNA, the CDR3 is TGTGCCAGCAGCTTGGCTGCGGGGACCGGGGAGCTGTTTTTT. Filled out from reference TRBV5-4 and TRBJ2-2, the complete variable domain reads ETGVTQSPTHLIKTRGQQVTLRCSSQSGHNTVSWYQQALGQGPQFIFQYYREEENGRGNFPPRFSGLQFPNYSSELNVNALELDDSALYLCASSLAAGTGELFFGEGSRLTVL.

The chain couples TRBV12-3 or TRBV12-4 to TRBJ1-6; D is uncertain. The germline V and J ends were trimmed by 5 bases and 5 bases, with 10 bases remaining between them. The CDR3 is made up of 14 amino acids. CDR3 region: CASSQRRNNSPLHF. In DNA form, the CDR3 reads TGTGCCAGCAGTCAAAGACGGAATAATTCACCCCTCCACTTT.

This rearrangement joins TRBV5-4 to TRBJ1-2; 10 bases are a match to TRBD1. This CDR3 region has 15 residues. Germline CDR1 reads SGHNT; CDR2 reads YYREEE (reference sequence). V lost 1 base and J lost 2; bases outside the gene matches: 2. CDR3 nucleotides: TGTGCCAGCAGCTTGAAGGGACAGGGGAACTATGGCTACACCTTC. It encodes CASSLKGQGNYGYTF.

The genes are TRBV20-1 and TRBJ1-5, with D perhaps TRBD1 (5 bases). CDR1 and CDR2 from the germline V gene are DFQATT and SNEGSKA (reference sequence). The CDR3 has 12 residues. Trimming removed 5 bases from V and 4 bases from J, with 9 bases in between. The DNA for the CDR3 is TGCAGTGCTCTAGAGGGGAATCAGCCCCAGCATTTT. Protein sequence: CSALEGNQPQHF.

This chain links TRBV6-5 with TRBJ2-7; TRBD2 matches 12 bases. In germline, CDR1 is MNHEY, CDR2 SVGAGI. The CDR3 extends over 15 amino acids. V lost 7 bases and J lost 3; bases outside the gene matches: 7. CDR3 sequence: CASTFRLAGVYEQYF. The DNA of the CDR3 is TGTGCCAGCACGTTCCGACTAGCGGGGGTCTACGAGCAGTACTTC.

CDR3 region: CASSLNRGNNEQFF. The DNA of the CDR3 is TGTGCCAGCAGCTTAAATCGCGGGAACAATGAGCAGTTCTTC. The chain links TRBV7-2 to TRBJ2-1, with a tentative D call TRBD2 (6 bases). Trimming left V 2 bases short and J 5 bases short, with 10 bases between. Per germline, CDR1 SGHTA and CDR2 FQGNSA. CDR3 length: 14 amino acids.

The chain couples TRBV4-2 to TRBJ1-1, with unresolved D. The CDR3 sequence is 14 residues long. V gave up 1 base and J gave up 6 bases, with 12 bases separating them. Looked up from germline, CDR1 is LGHNA and CDR2 is YNFKEQ. This CDR3 reads CASSQVLRGSEAFF. The CDR3 region has the DNA TGTGCCAGCAGCCAAGTTTTACGCGGGTCTGAAGCTTTCTTT.

The rearrangement links TRBV6-1 to TRBJ2-1, with D perhaps given as TRBD1 or TRBD2 (5 bases each). The germline V gene encodes CDR1 MNHNS and CDR2 SASEGT. This CDR3 spans 12 amino acids. V gave up 6 bases and J gave up 3 bases, with 6 bases separating them. This CDR3 is CASRRGYNEQFF. DNA for the CDR3: TGTGCCAGCAGGAGGGGCTACAATGAGCAGTTCTTC.

In its sample, this clonotype was seen once. The chain is built from TRBV5-1 and TRBJ2-3, with 7 bases matching TRBD1. Trimming removed 3 bases from V and 5 bases from J; junction bases left unmatched: 6. Germline loops: CDR1 SGHRS, CDR2 YFSETQ. This CDR3 is 14 amino acids long. For the CDR3, the DNA is TGCGCCAGCAGCTCAGGGGGTGTAGGAGATACGCAGTATTTT. It encodes CASSSGGVGDTQYF.

The chain links TRBV11-3 to TRBJ2-1; D assignment may be TRBD1 or TRBD2 (5 bases each). The CDR3 is 14 amino acids. Germline lookup yields CDR1 SGHNT and CDR2 YENEEA. V lost 2 bases and J 6 bases, leaving 11 bases between the germline ends. CDR3 sequence reads: CASSLYEGSNEQFF. Here the CDR3 DNA reads TGTGCCAGCAGCTTATACGAGGGGAGCAATGAGCAGTTCTTC.

This rearrangement joins TRBV7-9 to TRBJ2-7; the D is unclear. The CDR3 totals 13 residues. V was trimmed by 5 bases and J by 8 bases, leaving 16 bases between them. Germline V gives CDR1 SEHNR, CDR2 FQNEAQ (reference sequence). The CDR3 spells CASSEGSGPKQYF. In nucleotides, the CDR3 is TGTGCCAGCAGCGAAGGATCGGGTCCAAAGCAGTACTTC.

The chain has TRBV20-1 and TRBJ1-2; no clear D gene. V gave up 6 bases and J gave up 6 bases, with 14 bases separating them. This CDR3 has 12 amino acids. Germline values: CDR1 DFQATT, CDR2 SNEGSKA (reference sequence). For the CDR3, the DNA is TGCAGTGCCTCACCTAATAGAGATGGCTACACCTTC. It encodes CSASPNRDGYTF.

The chain recombines TRBV20-1 with TRBJ1-5; D not certain. Trimming stripped 0 bases from V and 0 bases from J, with 9 bases between. In germline, CDR1 is DFQATT, CDR2 SNEGSKA (reference sequence). The CDR3 has 15 residues. The CDR3 region is CSARDSTYSNQPQHF. CDR3 nucleotides: TGCAGTGCTAGAGATAGCACCTATAGCAATCAGCCCCAGCATTTT.

The chain recombines TRBV27 with TRBJ1-5; no firm D call. This CDR3 has 14 residues. V was trimmed by 3 bases and J by 0 bases, leaving 6 bases between them. The germline CDR1 and CDR2 sequences are MNHEY and SMNVEV (reference sequence). The CDR3 sequence is CASSFRASNQPQHF. CDR3 DNA: TGTGCCAGCAGTTTTCGGGCTAGCAATCAGCCCCAGCATTTT.

The rearrangement links TRBV9 to TRBJ1-1; no clear D gene. CDR1 is SGDLS and CDR2 is YYNGEE in the germline V gene. The ends were cut back, 0 bases at V and 0 bases at J, with 9 bases in the middle. The CDR3 covers 15 residues. CDR3: CASSVGVALNTEAFF. The CDR3 DNA reads TGTGCCAGCAGCGTAGGGGTGGCCCTGAACACTGAAGCTTTCTTT.

The chain employs TRBV20-1 and TRBJ1-1; D is perhaps TRBD1 (5 bases). The V gene's germline CDR1 is DFQATT and CDR2 SNEGSKA (reference sequence). This CDR3 has 13 residues. The CDR3 loop reads CSPSGGADTEAFF. The DNA for the CDR3 is TGCAGCCCATCCGGAGGGGCTGACACTGAAGCTTTCTTT.

The chain carries TRBV2 and TRBJ2-5, with TRBD2 matching 11 bases. The CDR3 is made up of 16 amino acids. With V trimmed by 3 bases and J by 5 bases, 8 bases remained unmatched. Germline-derived CDR1 and CDR2 are SNHLY and FYNNEI. The CDR3 here is CASSEIASGGFETQYF. In DNA form, the CDR3 reads TGTGCCAGCAGTGAGATCGCTAGCGGGGGGTTCGAGACCCAGTACTTC.

V and J are TRBV30 and TRBJ2-7; the D gene is possibly TRBD1 (6 bases). Per germline, CDR1 GTSNPN and CDR2 SVGIG (reference sequence). V lost 5 bases, J lost 0 bases, and 20 bases lay in between. The CDR3 consists of 16 residues. CDR3 amino acids: CAWSAPDSYRSYEQYF. DNA of the CDR3: TGTGCCTGGTCGGCCCCGGACAGCTACCGCTCCTACGAGCAGTACTTC.

V is TRBV29-1 and J is TRBJ1-5; tentatively, D is TRBD1 (5 bases). CDR3 length: 14 residues. Germline V gene sequence: CDR1 SQVTM, CDR2 ANQGSEA. V dropped 4 bases and J dropped 4 bases, with 14 bases sitting between them. The DNA of the CDR3 is TGCAGCGTTGCCGGGCAGGGTGGTAATCAGCCCCAGCATTTT. Amino acids: CSVAGQGGNQPQHF.

The chain combines TRBV29-1 with TRBJ2-1; 14 bases align to TRBD2. This CDR3 is built from 13 residues. Germline assignment: CDR1 SQVTM and CDR2 ANQGSEA. V gave up 8 bases and J gave up 10 bases; unmatched junction bases: 7. CDR3 loop: CSSGTSGSLEQFF. The CDR3 DNA reads as TGCAGCTCTGGGACTAGCGGGAGCCTCGAGCAGTTCTTC.

V is TRBV18 and J is TRBJ1-2, with 7 bases matching TRBD1. Germline V lookup: CDR1 KGHSH, CDR2 LQKENI. V trimming: 1 base; J trimming: 8 bases; junction bases outside the gene matches: 13. The CDR3 has 16 amino acids. The CDR3 nucleotides read TGTGCCAGCTCACCACAAAGGACAGGTCCGATTAAAGGCTACACCTTC. It yields the protein CASSPQRTGPIKGYTF.

V gene TRBV9 combines with J gene TRBJ1-2; a weak D match, TRBD1 (6 bases). The germline CDR1 and CDR2 sequences are SGDLS and YYNGEE. The CDR3 loop spans 14 amino acids. Deletions cut 0 bases from V and 3 bases from J, with 9 bases between. The CDR3 DNA sequence: TGTGCCAGCAGCGTAGGACAGGACTACTATGGCTACACCTTC. Protein: CASSVGQDYYGYTF.

This sequence joins TRBV12-3 or TRBV12-4 and TRBJ2-1, with D uncertain. Trimming removed 7 bases at V and 5 bases at J, with 18 bases between. The CDR3 spans 15 residues. The DNA of the CDR3 is TGTGCCAGCACCCGTCGTTTACCTCTAGACAATGAGCAGTTCTTC. Its protein is CASTRRLPLDNEQFF.

Only one count was recorded for this clonotype. The J gene is TRBJ2-7, the V gene TRBV27, with TRBD2 matching 11 bases. Germline lookup yields CDR1 MNHEY and CDR2 SMNVEV (reference sequence). Trimming at V came to 5 bases and at J to 6 bases, leaving 9 bases not matched to a gene. The CDR3 loop spans 15 amino acids. Here the CDR3 DNA reads TGTGCCAGCAGTCCATCTATAGCGGGGGGGCGCGAGCAGTACTTC. Translation: CASSPSIAGGREQYF.

The rearrangement uses TRBV25-1 and TRBJ1-6; possibly TRBD1 for D (5 bases). The V end was cut by 3 bases, the J end by 9 bases, with 9 bases between. The CDR3 is made up of 13 amino acids. Germline CDR1 and CDR2: MGHDK and SYGVNS. In nucleotides, the CDR3 is TGTGCCAGCAGTGATACAGGTCCTTCACCCCTCCACTTT. It is translated as CASSDTGPSPLHF.

This chain links TRBV19 with TRBJ2-3, with D possibly TRBD2 on 6 matching bases. Germline assignment: CDR1 LNHDA and CDR2 SQIVND (reference sequence). The V and J ends lost 7 bases and 2 bases respectively, with 13 bases between them. The CDR3 is 14 residues long. The CDR3 DNA follows: TGTGCCAGTAACGCTGGGAGGAACACAGATACGCAGTATTTT. Protein: CASNAGRNTDTQYF.

The V call is TRBV14, the J call TRBJ2-1; the D gene could be TRBD1 or TRBD2 (5 bases each). V lost 0 bases and J lost 9, with 12 bases in between. Germline lookup yields CDR1 SGHDN and CDR2 FVKESK. This CDR3 contains 14 residues. Here the CDR3 reads CASSQDRGGREQFF. The CDR3 DNA is TGTGCCAGCAGCCAAGATCGGGGCGGGCGTGAGCAGTTCTTC.

The chain combines TRBV7-3 with TRBJ2-1; TRBD1 aligns across 8 bases. The CDR3 is made up of 14 amino acids. The germline gives CDR1 SGHTA, CDR2 FQGTGA. J gave up 3 bases and V 5 bases, and 3 bases lay outside the gene matches. The chain's CDR3 is CASSLGQDYNEQFF. The CDR3 DNA is TGTGCCAGCAGCCTGGGACAGGACTACAATGAGCAGTTCTTC.

V usage is TRBV20-1 and J usage is TRBJ2-1; no firm D call. Germline lookup yields CDR1 DFQATT and CDR2 SNEGSKA (reference sequence). V lost 4 bases to trimming and J lost 4 bases, with 5 bases between them. The CDR3 consists of 11 residues. The CDR3 bases are TGCAGTGCTACCGAATACAATGAGCAGTTCTTC. This encodes CSATEYNEQFF.